Sequencing of this T cell receptor beta chain was carried out in a study of identical twins. After removal of 0 bases from V and 7 bases from J, the junction contained 9 bases not matched to a gene. CDR1 SGHNT and CDR2 YYREEE come from the germline V gene (reference sequence). This CDR3 spans 17 amino acids. Overall study results and limits: With abundant cord blood beta clonotypes, insertions were fewer; memory repertoires showed no such pattern. Monozygotic twin pairs showed more out-of-frame TCR alpha sharing than models estimated.

This clonotype was seen a few times. The antigen remains undetermined. MiXCR, applied by TCRdb to the 5' RACE reads, yields one record per CDR3 protein. The sample lists approximately 1.8 million distinct CDR3 sequences, around 29% occurring once. The sequence came from a newborn girl in good health. The sequenced sample consisted of cord blood. The chain couples TRBV5-4 to TRBJ2-1; the match to TRBD2 covers 11 bases. DNA for the CDR3: TGTGCCAGCAGCTTGGAACTAGCGGGAGCAGGGGGGAATGAGCAGTTCTTC. It yields the protein CASSLELAGAGGNEQFF.